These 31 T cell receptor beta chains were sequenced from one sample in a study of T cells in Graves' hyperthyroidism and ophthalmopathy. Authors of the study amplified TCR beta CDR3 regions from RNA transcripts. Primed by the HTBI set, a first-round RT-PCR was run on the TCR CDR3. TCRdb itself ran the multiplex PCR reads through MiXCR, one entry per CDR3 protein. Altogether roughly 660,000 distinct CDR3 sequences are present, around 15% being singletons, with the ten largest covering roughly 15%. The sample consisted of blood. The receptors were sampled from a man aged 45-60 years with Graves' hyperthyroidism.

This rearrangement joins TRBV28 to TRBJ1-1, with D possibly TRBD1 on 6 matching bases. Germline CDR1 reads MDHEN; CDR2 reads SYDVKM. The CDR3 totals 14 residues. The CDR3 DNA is TGTACCACCACCAGCGGGGGGGCGAACACTGAAGCTTTCTTT. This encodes CTTTSGGANTEAFF. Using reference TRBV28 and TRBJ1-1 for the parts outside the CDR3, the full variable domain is DVKVTQSSRYLVKRTGEKVFLECVQDMDHENMFWYRQDPGLGLRLIYFSYDVKMKEKGDIPEGYSVSREKKERFSLILESASTNQTSMYLCTTTSGGANTEAFFGQGTRLTVV.

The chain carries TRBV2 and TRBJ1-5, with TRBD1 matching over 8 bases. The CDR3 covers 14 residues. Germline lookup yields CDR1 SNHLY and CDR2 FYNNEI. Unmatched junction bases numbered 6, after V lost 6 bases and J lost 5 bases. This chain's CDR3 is CASRTAGGHQPQHF. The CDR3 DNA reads TGTGCCAGCAGGACAGCAGGGGGCCATCAGCCCCAGCATTTT.

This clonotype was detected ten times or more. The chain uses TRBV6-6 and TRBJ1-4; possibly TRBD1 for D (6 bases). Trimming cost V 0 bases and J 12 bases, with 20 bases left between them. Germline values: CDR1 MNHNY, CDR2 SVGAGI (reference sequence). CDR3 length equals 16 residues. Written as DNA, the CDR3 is TGTGCCAGCAGTTACTCGGCTGGCAGGGTAGAGGGGGAACTGTTTTTT. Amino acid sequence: CASSYSAGRVEGELFF.

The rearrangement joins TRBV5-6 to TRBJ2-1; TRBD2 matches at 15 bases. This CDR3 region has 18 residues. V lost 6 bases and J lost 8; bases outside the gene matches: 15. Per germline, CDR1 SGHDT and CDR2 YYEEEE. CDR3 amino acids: CASTQFLGLAGGSDEQFF. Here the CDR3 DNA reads TGTGCCAGCACCCAGTTTCTGGGACTAGCGGGAGGTTCTGATGAGCAGTTCTTC.

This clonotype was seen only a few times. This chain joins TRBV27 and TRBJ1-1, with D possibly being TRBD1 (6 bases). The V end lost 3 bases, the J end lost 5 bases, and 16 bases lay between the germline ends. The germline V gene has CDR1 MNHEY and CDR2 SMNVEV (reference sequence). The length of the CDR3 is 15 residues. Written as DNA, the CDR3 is TGTGCCAGCAGTTTTCCAGGGGTGGTAGGGACTGAAGCTTTCTTT. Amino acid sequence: CASSFPGVVGTEAFF.

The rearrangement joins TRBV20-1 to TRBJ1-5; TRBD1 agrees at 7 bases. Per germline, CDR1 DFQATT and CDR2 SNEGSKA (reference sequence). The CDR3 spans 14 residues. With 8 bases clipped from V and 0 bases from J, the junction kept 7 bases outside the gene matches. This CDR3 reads CSIQGRYSNQPQHF. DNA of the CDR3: TGCAGTATACAGGGGAGGTATAGCAATCAGCCCCAGCATTTT.

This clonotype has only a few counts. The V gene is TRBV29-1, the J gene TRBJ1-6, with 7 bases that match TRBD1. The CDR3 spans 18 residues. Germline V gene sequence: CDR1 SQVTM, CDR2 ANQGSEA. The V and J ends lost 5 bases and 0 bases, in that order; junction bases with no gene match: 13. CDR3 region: CSVSTGVPTSSYNSPLHF. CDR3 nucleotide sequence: TGCAGCGTTTCAACAGGGGTCCCTACGAGCTCCTATAATTCACCCCTCCACTTT.

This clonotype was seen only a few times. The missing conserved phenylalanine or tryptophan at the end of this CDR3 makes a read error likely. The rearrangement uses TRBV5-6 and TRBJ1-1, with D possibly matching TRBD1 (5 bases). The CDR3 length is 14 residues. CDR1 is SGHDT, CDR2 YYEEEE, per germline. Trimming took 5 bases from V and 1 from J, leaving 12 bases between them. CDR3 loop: CASSSGLKNTEAFL. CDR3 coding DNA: TGTGCCAGCAGTTCGGGACTGAAGAACACTGAAGCTTTCCTT.

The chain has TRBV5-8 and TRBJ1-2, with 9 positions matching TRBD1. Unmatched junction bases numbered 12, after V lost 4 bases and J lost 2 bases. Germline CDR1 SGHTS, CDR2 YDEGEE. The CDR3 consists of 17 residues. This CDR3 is CASSNRPGQGPNYGYTF. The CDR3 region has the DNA TGTGCCAGCAGCAATCGACCGGGACAGGGACCCAACTATGGCTACACCTTC.

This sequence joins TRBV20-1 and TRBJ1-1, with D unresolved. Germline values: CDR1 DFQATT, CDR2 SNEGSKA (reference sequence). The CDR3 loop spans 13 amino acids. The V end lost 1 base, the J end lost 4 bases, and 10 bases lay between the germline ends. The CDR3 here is CSARVPRTTEAFF. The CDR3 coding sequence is TGCAGTGCTAGAGTGCCCCGAACCACTGAAGCTTTCTTT.

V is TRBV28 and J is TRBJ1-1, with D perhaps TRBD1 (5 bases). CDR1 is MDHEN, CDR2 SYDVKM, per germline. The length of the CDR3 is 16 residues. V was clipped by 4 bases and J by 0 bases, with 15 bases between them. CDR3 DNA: TGTGCCAGCAGTTGGGGGGGAGGCTTCATGAACACTGAAGCTTTCTTT. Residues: CASSWGGGFMNTEAFF.

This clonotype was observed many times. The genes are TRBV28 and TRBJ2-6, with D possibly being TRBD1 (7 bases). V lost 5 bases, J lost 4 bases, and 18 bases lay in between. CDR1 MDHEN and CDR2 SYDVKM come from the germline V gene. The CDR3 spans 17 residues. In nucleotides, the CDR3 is TGTGCCAGCAGTCCGACGACAGGGAGGTCCGGGGCCAACGTCCTGACTTTC. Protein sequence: CASSPTTGRSGANVLTF.

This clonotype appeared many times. As DNA, the CDR3 is TGTGCCAGCAGTTTACACAGGCCTTACTCCTACGAGCAGTACTTC. It codes for CASSLHRPYSYEQYF. The rearrangement joins TRBV28 to TRBJ2-7; TRBD1 might be the D (5 bases). Germline assignment: CDR1 MDHEN and CDR2 SYDVKM. With 2 bases removed from V and 0 bases from J, the gap between germline ends came to 11 bases. This CDR3 has 15 amino acids.

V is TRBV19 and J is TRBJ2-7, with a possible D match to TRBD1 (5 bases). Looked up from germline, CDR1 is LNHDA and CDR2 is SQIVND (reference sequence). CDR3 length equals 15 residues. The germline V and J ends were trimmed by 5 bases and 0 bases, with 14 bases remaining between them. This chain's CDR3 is CASSPTEDNSYEQYF. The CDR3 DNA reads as TGTGCCAGTAGTCCAACTGAGGACAACTCCTACGAGCAGTACTTC.

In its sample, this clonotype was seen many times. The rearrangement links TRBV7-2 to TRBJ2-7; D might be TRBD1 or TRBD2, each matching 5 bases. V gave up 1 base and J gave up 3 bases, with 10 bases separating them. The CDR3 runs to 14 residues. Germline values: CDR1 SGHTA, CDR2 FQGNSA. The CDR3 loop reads CASSLGDGGYEQYF. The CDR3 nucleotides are TGTGCCAGCAGCTTAGGGGATGGGGGCTACGAGCAGTACTTC. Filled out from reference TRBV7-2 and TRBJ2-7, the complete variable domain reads GAGVSQSPSNKVTEKGKDVELRCDPISGHTALYWYRQSLGQGLEFLIYFQGNSAPDKSGLPSDRFSAERTGGSVSTLTIQRTQQEDSAVYLCASSLGDGGYEQYFGPGTRLTVT.

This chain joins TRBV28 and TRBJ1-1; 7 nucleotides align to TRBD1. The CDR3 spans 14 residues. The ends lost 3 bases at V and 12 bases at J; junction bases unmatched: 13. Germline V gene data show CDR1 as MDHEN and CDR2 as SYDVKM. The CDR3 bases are TGTGCCAGCAGTTTCTTTGACAGGGACCCAAAAACTTTCTTT. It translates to CASSFFDRDPKTFF.

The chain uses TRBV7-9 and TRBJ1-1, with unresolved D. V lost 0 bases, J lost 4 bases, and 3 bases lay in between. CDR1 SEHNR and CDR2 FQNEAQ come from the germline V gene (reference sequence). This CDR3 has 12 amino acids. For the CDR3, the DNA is TGTGCCAGCAGCTTAGCGACCACTGAAGCTTTCTTT. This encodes CASSLATTEAFF.

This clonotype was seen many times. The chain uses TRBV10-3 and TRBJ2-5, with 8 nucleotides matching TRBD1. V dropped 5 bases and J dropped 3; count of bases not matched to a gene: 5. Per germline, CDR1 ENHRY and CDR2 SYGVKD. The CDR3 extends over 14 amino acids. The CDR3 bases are TGTGCCATCAGTCGACAGGGGAGCAAAGAGACCCAGTACTTC. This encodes CAISRQGSKETQYF.

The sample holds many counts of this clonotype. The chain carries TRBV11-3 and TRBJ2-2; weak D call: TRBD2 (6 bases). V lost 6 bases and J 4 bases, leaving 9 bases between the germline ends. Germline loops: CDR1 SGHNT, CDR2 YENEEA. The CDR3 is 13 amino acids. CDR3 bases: TGTGCCAGCAGTACTAGCTCCACCGGGGAGCTGTTTTTT. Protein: CASSTSSTGELFF.

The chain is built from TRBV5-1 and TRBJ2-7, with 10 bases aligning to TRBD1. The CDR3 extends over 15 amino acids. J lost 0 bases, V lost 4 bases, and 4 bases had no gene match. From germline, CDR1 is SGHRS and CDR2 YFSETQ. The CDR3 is CASSGTGVSSYEQYF. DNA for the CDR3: TGCGCCAGCAGCGGGACAGGGGTGAGCTCCTACGAGCAGTACTTC.

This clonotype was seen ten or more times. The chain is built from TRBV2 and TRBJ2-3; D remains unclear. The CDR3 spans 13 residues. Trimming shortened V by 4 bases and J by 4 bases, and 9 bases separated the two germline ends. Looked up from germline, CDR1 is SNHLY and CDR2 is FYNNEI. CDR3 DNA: TGTGCCAGCAGTGTAATAGCTTCAGATACGCAGTATTTT. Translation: CASSVIASDTQYF. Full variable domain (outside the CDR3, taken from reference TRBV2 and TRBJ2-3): EPEVTQTPSHQVTQMGQEVILRCVPISNHLYFYWYRQILGQKVEFLVSFYNNEISEKSEIFDDQFSVERPDGSNFTLKIRSTKLEDSAMYFCASSVIASDTQYFGPGTRLTVL.

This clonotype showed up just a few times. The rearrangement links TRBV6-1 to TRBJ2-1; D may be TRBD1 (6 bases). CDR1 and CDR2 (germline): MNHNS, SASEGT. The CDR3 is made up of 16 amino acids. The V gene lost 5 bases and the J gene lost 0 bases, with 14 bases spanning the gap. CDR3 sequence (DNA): TGTGCCAGCAGTTCGACAGGCGCCAGCTCCTACAATGAGCAGTTCTTC. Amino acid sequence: CASSSTGASSYNEQFF.

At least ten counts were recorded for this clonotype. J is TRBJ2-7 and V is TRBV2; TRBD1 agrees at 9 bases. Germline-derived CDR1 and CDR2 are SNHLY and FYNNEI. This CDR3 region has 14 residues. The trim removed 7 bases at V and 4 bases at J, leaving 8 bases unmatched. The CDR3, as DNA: TGTGCCAGCAATTGGGACAGGGATATTTACGAGCAGTACTTC. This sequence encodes CASNWDRDIYEQYF.

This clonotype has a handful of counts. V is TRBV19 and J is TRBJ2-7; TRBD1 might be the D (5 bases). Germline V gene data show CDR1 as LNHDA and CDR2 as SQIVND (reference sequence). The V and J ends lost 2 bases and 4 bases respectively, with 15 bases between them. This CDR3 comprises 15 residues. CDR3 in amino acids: CASSISGYLKYEQYF. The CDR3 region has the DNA TGTGCCAGTAGTATATCAGGGTACCTTAAATACGAGCAGTACTTC.

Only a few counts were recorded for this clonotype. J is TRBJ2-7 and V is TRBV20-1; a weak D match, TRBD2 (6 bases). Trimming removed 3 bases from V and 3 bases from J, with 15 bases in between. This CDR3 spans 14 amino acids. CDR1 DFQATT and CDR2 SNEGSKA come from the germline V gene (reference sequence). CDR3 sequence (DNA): TGCAGTGCTAGTAAGCCCTTCGGGGGCTACGAGCAGTACTTC. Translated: CSASKPFGGYEQYF.

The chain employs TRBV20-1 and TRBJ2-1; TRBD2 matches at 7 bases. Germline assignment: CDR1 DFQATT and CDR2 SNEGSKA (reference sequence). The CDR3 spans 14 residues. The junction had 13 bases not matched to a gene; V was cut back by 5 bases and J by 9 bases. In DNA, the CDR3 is TGCAGTGCTCACACTAGCGACCGAGGAGGTGAGCAGTTCTTC. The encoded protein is CSAHTSDRGGEQFF.

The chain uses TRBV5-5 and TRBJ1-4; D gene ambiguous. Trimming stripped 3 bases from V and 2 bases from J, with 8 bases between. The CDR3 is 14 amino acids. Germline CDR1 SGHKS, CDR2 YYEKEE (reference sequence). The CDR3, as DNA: TGTGCCAGCAGCTATGGCCCGACTAATGAAAAACTGTTTTTT. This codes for CASSYGPTNEKLFF.

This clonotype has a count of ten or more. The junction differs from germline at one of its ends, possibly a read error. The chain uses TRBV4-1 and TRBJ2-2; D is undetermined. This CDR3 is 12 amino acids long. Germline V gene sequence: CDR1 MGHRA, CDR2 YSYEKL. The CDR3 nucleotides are TGTGCCAGCTCACCTGATACCGGGGAGCTGTTTTTT. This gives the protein CASSPDTGELFF.

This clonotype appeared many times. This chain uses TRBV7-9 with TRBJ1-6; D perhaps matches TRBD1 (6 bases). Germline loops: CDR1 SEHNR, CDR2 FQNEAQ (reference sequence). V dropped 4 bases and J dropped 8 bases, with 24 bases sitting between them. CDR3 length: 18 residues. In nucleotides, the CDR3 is TGTGCCAGCAGCTCTCCGGAACCACGCAGGGGATTTTATTCACCCCTCCACTTT. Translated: CASSSPEPRRGFYSPLHF. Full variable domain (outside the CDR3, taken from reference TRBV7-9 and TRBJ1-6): DTGVSQNPRHKITKRGQNVTFRCDPISEHNRLYWYRQTLGQGPEFLTYFQNEAQLEKSRLLSDRFSAERPKGSFSTLEIQRTEQGDSAMYLCASSSPEPRRGFYSPLHFGNGTRLTVT.

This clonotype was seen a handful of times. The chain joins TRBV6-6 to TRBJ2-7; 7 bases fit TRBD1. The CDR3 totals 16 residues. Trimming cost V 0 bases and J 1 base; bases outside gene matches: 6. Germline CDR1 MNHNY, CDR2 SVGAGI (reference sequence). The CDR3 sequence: CASSYSRQGVSYEQYF. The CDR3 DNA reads TGTGCCAGCAGTTACTCGAGGCAGGGGGTTTCCTACGAGCAGTACTTC.

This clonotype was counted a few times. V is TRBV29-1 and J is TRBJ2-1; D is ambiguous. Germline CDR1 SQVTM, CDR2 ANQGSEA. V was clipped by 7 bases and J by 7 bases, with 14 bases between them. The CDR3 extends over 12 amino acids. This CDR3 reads CSAPNWLNEQFF. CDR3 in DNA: TGCAGCGCCCCGAACTGGCTAAATGAGCAGTTCTTC.